Detailed here is one T cell receptor (beta chain). Clones were sequenced by immunoSEQ multiplex PCR, and TCRdb holds only the in-frame ones, with some missing. The table records 10,000 or so clones, roughly 80% of them present only once. The sample belongs to a study of chemoradiotherapy in HPV16-positive cancers. Looked up from germline, CDR1 is LGHNA and CDR2 is YSLEER. The CDR3 is made up of 16 amino acids. The V and J ends lost 0 bases and 3 bases respectively, with 12 bases between them. The chain carries TRBV4-3 and TRBJ1-3; D remains unclear. The sequenced sample was blood, obtained from a patient who underwent chemoradiotherapy. This clonotype was sampled from a human donor with HPV-associated anogenital cancer. In DNA, the CDR3 is TGCGCCAGCAGCCAAGAGTACTTCGACGTTGGAAACACCATATATTTT. This sequence encodes CASSQEYFDVGNTIYF.